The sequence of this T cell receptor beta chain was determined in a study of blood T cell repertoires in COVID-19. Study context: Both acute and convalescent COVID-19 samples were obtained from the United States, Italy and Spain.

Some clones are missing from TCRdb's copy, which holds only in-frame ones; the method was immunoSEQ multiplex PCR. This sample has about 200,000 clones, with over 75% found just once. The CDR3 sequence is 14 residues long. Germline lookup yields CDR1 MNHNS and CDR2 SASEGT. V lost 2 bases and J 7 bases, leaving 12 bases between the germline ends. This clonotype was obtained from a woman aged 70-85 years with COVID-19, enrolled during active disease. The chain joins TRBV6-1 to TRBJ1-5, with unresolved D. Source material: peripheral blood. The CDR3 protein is CASSENTRSQPQHF. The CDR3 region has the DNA TGTGCCAGCAGTGAAAACACCCGGAGCCAGCCCCAGCATTTT.